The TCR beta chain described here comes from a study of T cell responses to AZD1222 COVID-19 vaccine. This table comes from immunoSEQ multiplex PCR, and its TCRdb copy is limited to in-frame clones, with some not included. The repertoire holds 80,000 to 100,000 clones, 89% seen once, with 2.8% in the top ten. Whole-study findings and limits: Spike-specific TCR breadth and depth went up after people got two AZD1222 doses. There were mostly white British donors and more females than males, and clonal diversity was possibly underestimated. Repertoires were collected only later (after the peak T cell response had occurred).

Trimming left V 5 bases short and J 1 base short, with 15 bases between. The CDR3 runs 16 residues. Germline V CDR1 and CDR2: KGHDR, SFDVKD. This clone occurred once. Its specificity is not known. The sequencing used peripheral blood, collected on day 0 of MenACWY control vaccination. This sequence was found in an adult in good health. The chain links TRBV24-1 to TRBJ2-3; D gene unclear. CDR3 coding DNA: TGTGCCACCAGTGGAAGGACGCAAATCCGCACAGATACGCAGTATTTT. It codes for CATSGRTQIRTDTQYF.